Below, 14 T cell receptor beta chains from the same sample are listed, as sequenced in a study of response to subunit inactivated influenza vaccine. TCRdb recomputed calls from the RT-PCR reads with MiXCR, one row per CDR3 protein. Of about half a million distinct CDR3 sequences listed, around 9.9% are singletons. Specimen: PBMCs from blood, collected roughly 45 days after vaccination. The receptors originated from a man over 45 who received an inactivated influenza vaccine.

The gene calls are TRBV7-9 and TRBJ2-3, with D unresolved. V lost 5 bases, J lost 0 bases, and 15 bases lay in between. Germline lookup yields CDR1 SEHNR and CDR2 FQNEAQ (reference sequence). CDR3 length: 16 amino acids. The DNA for the CDR3 is TGTGCCAGCAGCCCCCTCGCGAGAACTAGCACAGATACGCAGTATTTT. As protein: CASSPLARTSTDTQYF. The variable domain in full, with the rest retrieved from reference TRBV7-9 and TRBJ2-3, is DTGVSQNPRHKITKRGQNVTFRCDPISEHNRLYWYRQTLGQGPEFLTYFQNEAQLEKSRLLSDRFSAERPKGSFSTLEIQRTEQGDSAMYLCASSPLARTSTDTQYFGPGTRLTVL.

With regard to this clonotype: A much larger clone lies a single base off, so this may be a read error. V is TRBV20-1 and J is TRBJ2-4, with a tentative D call TRBD1 (5 bases). CDR3 length: 14 amino acids. Germline V gene lookup returns CDR1 DFQATT and CDR2 SNEGSKA (reference sequence). CDR3 nucleotide sequence: TGCAGTGCATCACAGACATTAAGGGGAAACATTCAGAACTTC. It yields the protein CSASQTLRGNIQNF.

This clonotype showed up many times. V and J are TRBV20-1 and TRBJ2-1, with D unclear. The V gene's germline CDR1 is DFQATT and CDR2 SNEGSKA (reference sequence). This CDR3 has 13 residues. V gave up 5 bases and J gave up 8 bases, with 16 bases separating them. The CDR3 DNA reads TGCAGTGCTCACCCTCGGCGTGGGGATGAGCAGTTCTTC. Its translation is CSAHPRRGDEQFF.

This clonotype was picked up a small number of times. The V gene is TRBV6-2 or TRBV6-3, the J gene TRBJ1-5; D is unresolved. Germline CDR1 is MNHEY and CDR2 is SVGEGT. The CDR3 sequence is 14 residues long. Trimming left V 0 bases short and J 11 bases short, with 14 bases between. The CDR3 sequence is CASSYSGSLLAQHF. The CDR3 DNA follows: TGTGCCAGCAGTTACTCGGGTTCCCTCTTGGCCCAGCATTTT.

The chain combines TRBV20-1 with TRBJ1-1; D may be TRBD1 (5 bases). The germline V gene encodes CDR1 DFQATT and CDR2 SNEGSKA (reference sequence). The CDR3 has 13 residues. CDR3 residues: CGTHRGRDTEAFF. The CDR3 bases are TGCGGTACTCATAGGGGCAGGGATACTGAAGCTTTCTTT.

At least ten counts were recorded for this clonotype. The genes are TRBV5-6 and TRBJ2-7; tentatively, D is TRBD1 or TRBD2 (6 bases each). Trimming removed 3 bases at V and 5 bases at J, with 15 bases between. This CDR3 region has 14 residues. Germline lookup yields CDR1 SGHDT and CDR2 YYEEEE. CDR3 protein: CASSYAGHQNEQYF. The CDR3 DNA reads as TGTGCCAGCAGCTACGCGGGACACCAGAACGAGCAGTACTTC.

The chain recombines TRBV11-2 with TRBJ2-5, with 8 bases lining up with TRBD2. The germline CDR1 and CDR2 sequences are SGHAT and FQNNGV. The CDR3 runs to 18 residues. V was pared by 5 bases and J by 0 bases, with 14 bases of the junction left unmatched. The CDR3 loop is CASSRVGAGGGYQETQYF. For the CDR3, the DNA is TGTGCCAGCAGCCGAGTTGGGGCTGGCGGGGGGTACCAAGAGACCCAGTACTTC.

This clonotype was seen a few times. The chain uses TRBV5-1 and TRBJ1-6; 8 bases align to TRBD1. The CDR3 spans 15 residues. Losses at the gene ends were 0 bases for V and 10 bases for J; bases not matched to a gene: 6. Per germline, CDR1 SGHRS and CDR2 YFSETQ. The CDR3 loop is CASSLAGQGISPLHF. CDR3 nucleotides: TGCGCCAGCAGCTTGGCCGGACAGGGAATCTCACCCCTCCACTTT.

This clonotype was counted only a few times. The V gene is TRBV6-2 or TRBV6-3, the J gene TRBJ2-3; perhaps TRBD2 as D (6 bases). This CDR3 is built from 15 residues. Trimming removed 6 bases from V and 7 bases from J, with 20 bases in between. The germline gives CDR1 MNHEY, CDR2 SVGEGT. The CDR3 protein is CASRTGTERRYTQYF. The CDR3, as DNA: TGTGCCAGCAGAACCGGGACTGAAAGGCGGTATACGCAGTATTTT.

Ten or more counts support this clonotype. This rearrangement joins TRBV18 to TRBJ2-5; D is possibly TRBD1 or TRBD2 (5 bases each). The V gene lost 3 bases and the J gene lost 1 base, with 9 bases spanning the gap. CDR1 and CDR2 (germline): KGHSH, LQKENI. The CDR3 spans 14 residues. The CDR3 nucleotides read TGTGCCAGCTCACCCCCCGGGACCCAAGAGACCCAGTACTTC. It encodes CASSPPGTQETQYF.

This clonotype was counted only a few times. The CDR3 reads CASSVGGGDTDTQYF. The CDR3 nucleotides are TGTGCCAGCAGCGTAGGTGGCGGGGACACAGATACGCAGTATTTT. The J gene is TRBJ2-3, the V gene TRBV9; possible D gene TRBD2, 6 bases. The CDR3 extends over 15 amino acids. Trimming cost V 0 bases and J 2 bases, with 10 bases left between them. Per germline, CDR1 SGDLS and CDR2 YYNGEE.

V usage is TRBV12-3 or TRBV12-4 and J usage is TRBJ1-1; no reliable D call. V shed 5 bases and J shed 0 bases, with 16 bases lying between them. The CDR3 loop spans 16 amino acids. DNA of the CDR3: TGTGCCAGCAGTGGCTACCCGGGCAGCATGAACACTGAAGCTTTCTTT. It yields the protein CASSGYPGSMNTEAFF.

This clonotype showed up just a few times. The chain has TRBV4-3 and TRBJ2-3, with D perhaps TRBD2 (6 bases). CDR3 length: 16 amino acids. V dropped 4 bases and J dropped 1 base, with 15 bases sitting between them. Germline V gene data show CDR1 as LGHNA and CDR2 as YSLEER. The CDR3 DNA is TGCGCCAGCAGCCCAGACCGGGACTTAGGCACAGATACGCAGTATTTT. Translating it yields CASSPDRDLGTDTQYF.

This clonotype has ten or more counts. The chain combines TRBV20-1 with TRBJ2-5; D not certain. The CDR3 runs to 12 residues. V lost 3 bases, J lost 2 bases, and 7 bases lay in between. CDR1 and CDR2 from the germline V gene are DFQATT and SNEGSKA (reference sequence). CDR3 DNA: TGCAGTGCTAGGGCCTTACAAGAGACCCAGTACTTC. Its protein product is CSARALQETQYF.